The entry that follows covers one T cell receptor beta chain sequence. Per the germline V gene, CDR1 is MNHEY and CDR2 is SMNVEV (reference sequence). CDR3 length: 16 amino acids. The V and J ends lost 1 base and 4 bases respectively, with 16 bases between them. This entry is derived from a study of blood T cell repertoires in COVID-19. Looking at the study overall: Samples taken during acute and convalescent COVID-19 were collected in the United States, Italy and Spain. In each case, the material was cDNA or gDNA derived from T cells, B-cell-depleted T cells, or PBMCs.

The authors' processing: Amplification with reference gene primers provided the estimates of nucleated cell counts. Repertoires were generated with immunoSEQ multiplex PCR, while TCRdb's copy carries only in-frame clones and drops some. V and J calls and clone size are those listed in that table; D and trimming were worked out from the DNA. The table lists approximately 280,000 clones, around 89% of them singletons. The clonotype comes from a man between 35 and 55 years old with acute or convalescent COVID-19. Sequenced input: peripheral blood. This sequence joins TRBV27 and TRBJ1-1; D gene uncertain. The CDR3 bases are TGTGCCAGCAGTTTATACAGTAAGGTGGCAGGCACTGAAGCTTTCTTT. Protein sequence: CASSLYSKVAGTEAFF.